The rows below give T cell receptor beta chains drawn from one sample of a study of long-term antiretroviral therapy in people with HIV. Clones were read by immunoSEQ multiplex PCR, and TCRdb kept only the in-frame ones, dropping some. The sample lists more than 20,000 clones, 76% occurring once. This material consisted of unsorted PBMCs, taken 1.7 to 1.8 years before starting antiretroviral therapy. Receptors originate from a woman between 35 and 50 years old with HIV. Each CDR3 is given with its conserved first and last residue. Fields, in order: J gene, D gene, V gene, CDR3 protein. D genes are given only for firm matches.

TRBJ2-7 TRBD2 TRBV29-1 CSVEDRDYYEQYF
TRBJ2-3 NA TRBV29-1 CSGASVKGSDTQYF
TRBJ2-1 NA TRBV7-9 CASSPQAGTYNEQFF
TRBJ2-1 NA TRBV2 CASRPWVGDYNEQFF
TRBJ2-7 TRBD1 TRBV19 CASSIETGGDYEQYF
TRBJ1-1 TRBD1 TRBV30 CAWSVPGTENTEAFF
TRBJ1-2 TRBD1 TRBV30 CAWRGQGYYGYTF
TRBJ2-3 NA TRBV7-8 CASSFIETDTQYF
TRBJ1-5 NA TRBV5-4 CASSFEGSGDQPQHF
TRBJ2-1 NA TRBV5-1 CASSLGGASEQFF
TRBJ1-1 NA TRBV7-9 CASSFTGTNTEAFF
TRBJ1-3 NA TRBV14 CASSLVSGAVSGNTIYF
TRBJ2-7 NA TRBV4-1 CASSPGDKYVEQYF
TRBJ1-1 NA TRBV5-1 CASSLVALNAGAEAFF
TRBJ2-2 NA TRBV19 CASNPSADTGELFF
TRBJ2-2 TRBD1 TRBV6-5 CASRDRANTGELFF
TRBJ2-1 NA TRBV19 CASSGARVNEQFF
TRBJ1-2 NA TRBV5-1 CASSPRRDSEGYTF
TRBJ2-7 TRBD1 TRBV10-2 CASSESGPTGANSYEQYF
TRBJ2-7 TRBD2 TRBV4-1 CASSPAGKSYEQYF
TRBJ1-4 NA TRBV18 CASSDVAGGNEKLFF
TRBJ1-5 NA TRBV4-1 CASSQDSGGNQPQHF
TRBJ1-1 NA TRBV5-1 CASSPGGLNTEAFF
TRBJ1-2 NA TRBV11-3 CASSFRPDGGYTF
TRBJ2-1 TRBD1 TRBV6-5 CASSSRQGKDNEQFF
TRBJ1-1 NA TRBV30 CAWAKGITEAFF
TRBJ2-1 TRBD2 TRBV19 CASSSTGGGYNEQFF
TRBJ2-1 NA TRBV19 CASIDRYNEQFF
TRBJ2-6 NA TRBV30 CAWGTISGANVLTF
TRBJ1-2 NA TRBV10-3 CAISEGGTNYGYTF
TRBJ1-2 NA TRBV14 CASSPTAHNYGYTF
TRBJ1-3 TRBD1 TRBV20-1 CSVGRDRVYF
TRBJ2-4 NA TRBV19 CASSTFQAGKNIQYF
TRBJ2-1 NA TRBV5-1 CASSLGDSTHEQFF
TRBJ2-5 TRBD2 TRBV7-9 CASSLALSGGETQYF
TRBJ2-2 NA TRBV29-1 CSVEKGLGTGELFF
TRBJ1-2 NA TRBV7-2 CASSPGRAHYGYTF
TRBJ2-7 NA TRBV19 CASSTRGGGQYF
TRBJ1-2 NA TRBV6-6 CASSYDFSQYGYTF
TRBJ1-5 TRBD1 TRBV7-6 CASSLQDRGLNQPQHF
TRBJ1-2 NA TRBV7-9 CASSLDYGYTF
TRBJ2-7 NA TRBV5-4 CASSLTVSGAYEQYF
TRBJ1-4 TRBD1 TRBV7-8 CASSPRDRGLPREKLFF
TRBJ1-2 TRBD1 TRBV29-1 CSAQGVERYGYTF
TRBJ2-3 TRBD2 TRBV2 CASTLAGLDTQYF
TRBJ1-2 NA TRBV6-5 CASSPRPNYGYTF
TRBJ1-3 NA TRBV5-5 CASSREGGSGNTIYF
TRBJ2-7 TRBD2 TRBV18 CASSPNFGTRGAYEQYF
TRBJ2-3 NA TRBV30 CAWNENTDTQYF
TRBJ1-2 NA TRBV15 CATSREGGTADGYTF
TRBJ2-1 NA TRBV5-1 CASSPGRNNEQFF
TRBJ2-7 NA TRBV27 CASSLSRAYEQYF
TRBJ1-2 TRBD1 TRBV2 CASSEAPLGQGAVHGYTF
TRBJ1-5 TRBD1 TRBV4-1 CASSRGTGGNQPQHF
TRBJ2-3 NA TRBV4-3 CASSQGTVQTDTQYF